The rows below give T cell receptor beta chains drawn from one sample of a study of Ad26.COV2.S vaccination and SARS-CoV-2 variants. The method was immunoSEQ multiplex PCR; TCRdb's version includes in-frame clones alone and lacks a portion of them. The sample includes around 400,000 clones, around nine tenths of them seen just once. Specimen: peripheral blood, collected in a trial of Ad26.COV2.S vaccine versus placebo. These receptors were collected from a person between 18 and 60 years old who received the Ad26.COV2.S COVID-19 vaccine or a placebo. CDR3s include the opening cysteine and the closing phenylalanine or tryptophan. Each record gives: J gene, clone size, D gene, V gene, CDR3 DNA, CDR3 protein. The D gene is left open where the match is weak. The size field is filled for only some rows; it gives once, few, many or a size class.

j_gene: TRBJ2-6; abundance: once; d_gene: TRBD2; v_gene: TRBV5-1; CDR3nt: TGCGCCAGCAGCTGGGGACTAGCGGGGAACTTCTCTGGGGCCAACGTCCTGACTTTC; CDR3aa: CASSWGLAGNFSGANVLTF
j_gene: TRBJ2-5; abundance: .; d_gene: .; v_gene: TRBV12-3/TRBV12-4; CDR3nt: TGTGCCAGCAGTTCCAGACTGGGAGAGACCCAGTACTTC; CDR3aa: CASSSRLGETQYF
j_gene: TRBJ2-1; abundance: .; d_gene: TRBD2; v_gene: TRBV10-3; CDR3nt: TGTGCCATCAGTGATTCAGCTAGCGGGAATGAGCAGTTCTTC; CDR3aa: CAISDSASGNEQFF
j_gene: TRBJ2-7; abundance: .; d_gene: .; v_gene: TRBV6-2/TRBV6-3; CDR3nt: TGTGCCAGCAGTTTTCTACCGGGACAACCCGCGACGTACTTC; CDR3aa: CASSFLPGQPATYF
j_gene: TRBJ2-1; abundance: .; d_gene: TRBD2; v_gene: TRBV9; CDR3nt: TGTGCCAGCAGCGTGGCTAGCGGATACAATGAGCAGTTCTTC; CDR3aa: CASSVASGYNEQFF
j_gene: TRBJ2-5; abundance: .; d_gene: .; v_gene: TRBV21-1; CDR3nt: TGTGCCAGCAGGAGGGGAAAGACCCAGTACTTC; CDR3aa: CASRRGKTQYF
j_gene: TRBJ1-1; abundance: .; d_gene: .; v_gene: TRBV2; CDR3nt: TGTGCCAGCAGTGAACAGGGAGGTTTGGGCACTGAAGCTTTCTTT; CDR3aa: CASSEQGGLGTEAFF
j_gene: TRBJ2-1; abundance: once; d_gene: .; v_gene: TRBV12-3/TRBV12-4; CDR3nt: TGTGCCAGCAGTTCGTTTGTAAATGAGCAGTTCTTC; CDR3aa: CASSSFVNEQFF
j_gene: TRBJ2-1; abundance: .; d_gene: .; v_gene: TRBV7-9; CDR3nt: TGTGCCAGCAGCTTATATCGTAACAATGAGCAGTTCTTC; CDR3aa: CASSLYRNNEQFF
j_gene: TRBJ2-2; abundance: few; d_gene: .; v_gene: TRBV29-1; CDR3nt: TGCAGCGCCGGTGGGGGAGGGGGCACCGGGGAGCTGTTTTTT; CDR3aa: CSAGGGGGTGELFF
j_gene: TRBJ2-7; abundance: once; d_gene: TRBD1; v_gene: TRBV6-6; CDR3nt: TGTGCCAGCAGTTACTCTAGGGACAGGGGGGACGAGCAGTACTTC; CDR3aa: CASSYSRDRGDEQYF
j_gene: TRBJ2-5; abundance: .; d_gene: TRBD1; v_gene: TRBV7-9; CDR3nt: TGTGCCAGCAGCCCCCTAAGGGACAGGGAACAAGAGACCCAGTACTTC; CDR3aa: CASSPLRDREQETQYF